This T cell receptor (beta chain) was documented in a study of CD8+ T cells in alopecia areata. About the study: Tofacitinib was taken orally by treated patients, and the dose was 5 to 10 mg twice daily.

Treatment: oral pan-JAK inhibitor, 5-10 mg twice daily. In alopecia areata patients, both lesional scalp punch biopsies and peripheral blood were collected. CDR3 length: 14 amino acids. Germline CDR1 and CDR2: MNHNS and SASEGT. V was clipped by 7 bases and J by 7 bases, with 20 bases between them. Extracted from the samples, RNA was reverse transcribed into cDNA to serve as the sequencing template. Some clones are missing from TCRdb's copy, which holds only in-frame ones; the method was immunoSEQ multiplex PCR. Among some 150,000 clones listed, 58% were seen once. The specimen comprised CD4+ T cells sorted from blood, sampled between weeks 55 and 65, from a patient treated with tofacitinib. The sequence was collected from a human donor with alopecia areata. The chain employs TRBV6-1 and TRBJ2-7; D is possibly TRBD1 or TRBD2 (6 bases each). CDR3 nucleotides: TGTGCCAGCATTTCAGTAGTGGGGGCGGGGGAGCAGTACTTC. It translates to CASISVVGAGEQYF.